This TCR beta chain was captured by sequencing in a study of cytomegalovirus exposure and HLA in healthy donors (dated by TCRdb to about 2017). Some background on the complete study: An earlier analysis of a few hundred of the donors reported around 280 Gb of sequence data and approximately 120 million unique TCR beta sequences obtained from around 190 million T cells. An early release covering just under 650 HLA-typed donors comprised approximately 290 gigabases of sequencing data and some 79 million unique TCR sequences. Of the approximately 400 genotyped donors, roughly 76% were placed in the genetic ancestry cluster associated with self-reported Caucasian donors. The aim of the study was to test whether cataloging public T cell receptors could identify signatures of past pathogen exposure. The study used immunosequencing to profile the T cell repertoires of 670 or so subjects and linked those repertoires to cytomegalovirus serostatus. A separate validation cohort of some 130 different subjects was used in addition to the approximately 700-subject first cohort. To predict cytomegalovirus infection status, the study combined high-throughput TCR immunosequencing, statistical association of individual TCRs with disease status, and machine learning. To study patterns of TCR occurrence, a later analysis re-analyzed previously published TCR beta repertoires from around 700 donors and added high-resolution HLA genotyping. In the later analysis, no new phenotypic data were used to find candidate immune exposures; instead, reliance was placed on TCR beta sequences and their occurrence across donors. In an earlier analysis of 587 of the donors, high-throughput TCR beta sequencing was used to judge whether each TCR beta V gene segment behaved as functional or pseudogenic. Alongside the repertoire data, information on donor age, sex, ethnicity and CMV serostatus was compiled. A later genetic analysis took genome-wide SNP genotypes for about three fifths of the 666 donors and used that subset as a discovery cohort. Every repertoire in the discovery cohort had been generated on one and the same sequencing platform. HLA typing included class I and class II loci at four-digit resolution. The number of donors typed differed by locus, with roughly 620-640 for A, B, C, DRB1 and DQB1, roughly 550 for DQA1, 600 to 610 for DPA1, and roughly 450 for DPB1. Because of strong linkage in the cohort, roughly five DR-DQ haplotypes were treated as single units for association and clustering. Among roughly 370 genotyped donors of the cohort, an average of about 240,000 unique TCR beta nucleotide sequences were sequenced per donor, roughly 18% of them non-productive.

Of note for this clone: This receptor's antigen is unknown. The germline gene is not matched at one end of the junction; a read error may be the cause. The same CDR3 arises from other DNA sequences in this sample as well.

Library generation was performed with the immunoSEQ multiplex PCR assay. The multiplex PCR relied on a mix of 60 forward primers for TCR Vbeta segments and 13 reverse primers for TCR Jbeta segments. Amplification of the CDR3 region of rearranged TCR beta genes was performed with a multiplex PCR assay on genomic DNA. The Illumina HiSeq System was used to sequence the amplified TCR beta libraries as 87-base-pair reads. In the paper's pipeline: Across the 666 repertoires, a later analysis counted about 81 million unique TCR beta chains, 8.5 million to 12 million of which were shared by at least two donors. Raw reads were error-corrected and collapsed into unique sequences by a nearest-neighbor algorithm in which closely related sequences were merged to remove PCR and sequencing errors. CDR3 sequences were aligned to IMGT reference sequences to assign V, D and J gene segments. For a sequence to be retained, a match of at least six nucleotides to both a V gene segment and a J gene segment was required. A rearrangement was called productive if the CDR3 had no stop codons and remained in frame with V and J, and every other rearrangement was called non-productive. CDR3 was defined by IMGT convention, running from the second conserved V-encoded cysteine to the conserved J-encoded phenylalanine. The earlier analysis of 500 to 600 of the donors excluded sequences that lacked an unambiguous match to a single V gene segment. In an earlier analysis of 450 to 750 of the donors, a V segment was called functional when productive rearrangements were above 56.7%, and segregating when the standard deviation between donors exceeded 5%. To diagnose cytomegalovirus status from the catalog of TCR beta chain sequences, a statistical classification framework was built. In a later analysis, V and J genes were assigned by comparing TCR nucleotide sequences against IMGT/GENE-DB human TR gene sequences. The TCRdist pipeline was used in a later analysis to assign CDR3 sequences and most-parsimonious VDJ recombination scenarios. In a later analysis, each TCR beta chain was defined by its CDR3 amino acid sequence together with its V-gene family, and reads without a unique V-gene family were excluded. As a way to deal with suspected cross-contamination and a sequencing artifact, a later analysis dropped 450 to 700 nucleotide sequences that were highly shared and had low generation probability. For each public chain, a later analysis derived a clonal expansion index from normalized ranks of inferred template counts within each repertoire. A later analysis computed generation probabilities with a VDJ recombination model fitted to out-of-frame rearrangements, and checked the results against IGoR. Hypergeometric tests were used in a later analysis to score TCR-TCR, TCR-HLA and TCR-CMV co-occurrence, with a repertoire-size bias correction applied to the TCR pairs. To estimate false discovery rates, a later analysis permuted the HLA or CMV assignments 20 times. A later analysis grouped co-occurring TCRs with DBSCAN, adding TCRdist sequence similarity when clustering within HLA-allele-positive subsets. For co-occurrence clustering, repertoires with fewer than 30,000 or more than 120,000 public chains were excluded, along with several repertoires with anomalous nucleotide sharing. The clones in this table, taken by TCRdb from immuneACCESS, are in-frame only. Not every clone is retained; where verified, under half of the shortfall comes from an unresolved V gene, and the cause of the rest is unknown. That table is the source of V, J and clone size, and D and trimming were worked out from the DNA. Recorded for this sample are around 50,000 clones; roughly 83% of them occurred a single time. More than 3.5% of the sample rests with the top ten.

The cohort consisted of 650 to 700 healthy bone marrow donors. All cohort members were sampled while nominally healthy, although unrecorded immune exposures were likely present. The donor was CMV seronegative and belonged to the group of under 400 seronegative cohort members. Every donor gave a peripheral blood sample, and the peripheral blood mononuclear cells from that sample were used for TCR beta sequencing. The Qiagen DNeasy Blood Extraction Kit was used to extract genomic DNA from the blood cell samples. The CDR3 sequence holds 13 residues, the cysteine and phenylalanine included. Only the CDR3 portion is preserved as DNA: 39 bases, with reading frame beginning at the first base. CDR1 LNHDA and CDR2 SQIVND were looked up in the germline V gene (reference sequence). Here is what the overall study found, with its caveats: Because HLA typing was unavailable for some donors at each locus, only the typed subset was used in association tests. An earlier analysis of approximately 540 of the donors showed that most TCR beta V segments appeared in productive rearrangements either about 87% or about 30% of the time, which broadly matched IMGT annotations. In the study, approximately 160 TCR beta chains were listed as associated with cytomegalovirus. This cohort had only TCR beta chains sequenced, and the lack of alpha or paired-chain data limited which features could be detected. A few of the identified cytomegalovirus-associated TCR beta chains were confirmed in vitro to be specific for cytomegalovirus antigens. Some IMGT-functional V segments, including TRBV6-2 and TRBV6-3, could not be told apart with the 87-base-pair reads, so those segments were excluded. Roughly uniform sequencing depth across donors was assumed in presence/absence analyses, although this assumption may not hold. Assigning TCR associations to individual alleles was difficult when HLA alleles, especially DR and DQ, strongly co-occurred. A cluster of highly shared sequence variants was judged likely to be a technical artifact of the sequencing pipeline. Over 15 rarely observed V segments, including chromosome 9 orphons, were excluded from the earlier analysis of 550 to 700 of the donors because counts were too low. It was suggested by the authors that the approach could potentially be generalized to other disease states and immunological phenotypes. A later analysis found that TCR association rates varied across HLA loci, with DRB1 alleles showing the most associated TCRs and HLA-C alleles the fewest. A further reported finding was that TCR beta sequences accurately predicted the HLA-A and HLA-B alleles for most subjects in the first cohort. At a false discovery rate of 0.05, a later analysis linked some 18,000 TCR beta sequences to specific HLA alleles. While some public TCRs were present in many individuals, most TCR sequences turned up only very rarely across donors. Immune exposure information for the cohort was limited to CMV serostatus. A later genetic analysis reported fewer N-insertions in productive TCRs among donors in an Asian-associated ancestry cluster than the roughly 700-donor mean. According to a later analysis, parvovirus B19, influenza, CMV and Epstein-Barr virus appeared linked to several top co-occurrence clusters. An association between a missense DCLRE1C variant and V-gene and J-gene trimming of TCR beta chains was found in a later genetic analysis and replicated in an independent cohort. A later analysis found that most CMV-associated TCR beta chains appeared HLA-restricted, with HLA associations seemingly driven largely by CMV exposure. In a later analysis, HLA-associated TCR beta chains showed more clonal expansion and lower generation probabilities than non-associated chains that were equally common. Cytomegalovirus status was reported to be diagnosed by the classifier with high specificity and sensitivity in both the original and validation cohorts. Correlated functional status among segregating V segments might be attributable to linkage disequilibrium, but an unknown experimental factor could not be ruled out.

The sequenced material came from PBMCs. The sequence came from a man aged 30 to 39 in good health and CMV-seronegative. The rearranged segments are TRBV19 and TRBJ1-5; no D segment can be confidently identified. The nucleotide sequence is TGTGCCAGTAGTACCGCCGGGTATCAACCCCAGCATTTT. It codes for CASSTAGYQPQHF.